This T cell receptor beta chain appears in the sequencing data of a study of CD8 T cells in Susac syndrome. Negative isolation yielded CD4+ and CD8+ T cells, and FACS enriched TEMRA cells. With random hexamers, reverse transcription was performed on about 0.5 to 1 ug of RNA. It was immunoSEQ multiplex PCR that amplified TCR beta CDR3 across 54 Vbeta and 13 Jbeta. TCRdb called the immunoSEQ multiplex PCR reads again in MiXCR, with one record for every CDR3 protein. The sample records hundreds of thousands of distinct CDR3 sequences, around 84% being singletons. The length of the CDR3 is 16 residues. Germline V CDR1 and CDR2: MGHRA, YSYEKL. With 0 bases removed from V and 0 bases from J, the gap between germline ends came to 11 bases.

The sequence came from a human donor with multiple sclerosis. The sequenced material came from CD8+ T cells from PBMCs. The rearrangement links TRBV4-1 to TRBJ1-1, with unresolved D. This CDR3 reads CASSQEGGGLNTEAFF. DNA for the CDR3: TGCGCCAGCAGCCAAGAAGGCGGTGGATTGAACACTGAAGCTTTCTTT.